The 12 T cell receptor beta chains below come from one sample, sequenced in a study of T cell responses to AZD1222 COVID-19 vaccine. The method was immunoSEQ multiplex PCR; TCRdb's version includes in-frame clones alone and lacks a portion of them. The data show around 130,000 clones, 85% to 90% seen once. The material was peripheral blood, obtained on day 0 of AZD1222 vaccination. These receptors were taken from an adult in good health.

Only one count was recorded for this clone. The rearrangement links TRBV5-8 to TRBJ1-1, with no clear D. The V and J ends lost 4 bases and 3 bases respectively, with 16 bases between them. Germline V gene data show CDR1 as SGHTS and CDR2 as YDEGEE. The CDR3 contains 15 residues. The CDR3 is CASSLGMGFYTEAFF. The CDR3 nucleotides read TGTGCCAGCAGCCTTGGAATGGGATTTTACACTGAAGCTTTCTTT.

The chain is built from TRBV3-1 (or the pseudogene TRBV3-2) and TRBJ2-7; D not certain. Trimming pared 1 base from V and 6 bases from J, leaving 10 bases between. Germline CDR1 is LGHDT and CDR2 is YNNKEL (reference sequence). The CDR3 has 13 residues. CDR3 sequence: CASSQGPGSEQYF. In DNA, the CDR3 is TGTGCCAGCAGCCAAGGACCAGGTAGCGAGCAGTACTTC.

The rearrangement uses TRBV19 and TRBJ2-1; 7 nucleotides align to TRBD2. This CDR3 region has 12 residues. CDR1 and CDR2 (germline): LNHDA, SQIVND (reference sequence). The J segment lost 3 bases and the V segment lost 9 bases, leaving 2 bases of the junction unmatched. The CDR3 is CASGEGYNEQFF. The CDR3 DNA reads as TGTGCCAGCGGGGAGGGCTACAATGAGCAGTTCTTC.

V gene TRBV2 combines with J gene TRBJ1-1; unclear D gene. V dropped 9 bases and J dropped 0 bases, with 11 bases sitting between them. This CDR3 has 13 residues. Germline V lookup: CDR1 SNHLY, CDR2 FYNNEI. The CDR3 spells CASGQGMNTEAFF. CDR3 nucleotides: TGTGCCAGTGGGCAAGGGATGAACACTGAAGCTTTCTTT.

The V call is TRBV20-1, the J call TRBJ2-1; D gene ambiguous. The CDR3 is 11 residues long. Deletions cut 3 bases from V and 9 bases from J, with 9 bases between. Germline CDR1 DFQATT, CDR2 SNEGSKA (reference sequence). CDR3 sequence: CSASSYGEQFF. Here the CDR3 DNA reads TGCAGTGCTAGTAGCTACGGTGAGCAGTTCTTC.

The chain has TRBV2 and TRBJ1-2; 8 positions agree with TRBD1. The J segment lost 4 bases and the V segment lost 0 bases, leaving 10 bases of the junction unmatched. This CDR3 is 17 amino acids long. Germline loops: CDR1 SNHLY, CDR2 FYNNEI. The CDR3 loop reads CASSEAAGQDKTYGYTF. The DNA of the CDR3 is TGTGCCAGCAGTGAAGCGGCGGGACAGGACAAAACCTATGGCTACACCTTC.

V is TRBV29-1 and J is TRBJ2-1, with 9 bases lining up with TRBD2. Germline CDR1 reads SQVTM; CDR2 reads ANQGSEA. The CDR3 totals 12 residues. Germline trimming cut 4 bases from V and 6 bases from J; bases unmatched to any gene: 1. CDR3 DNA sequence: TGCAGCGTTGTAGCGGGGGCCAATGAGCAGTTCTTC. Its protein product is CSVVAGANEQFF.

The genes are TRBV30 and TRBJ1-4; maybe TRBD1 (5 bases). V was clipped by 2 bases and J by 3 bases, with 7 bases between them. The length of the CDR3 is 13 residues. Germline CDR1 reads GTSNPN; CDR2 reads SVGIG (reference sequence). CDR3 protein: CAWSQGANEKLFF. The CDR3 region has the DNA TGTGCCTGGAGTCAGGGAGCTAATGAAAAACTGTTTTTT.

The rearrangement uses TRBV5-6 and TRBJ2-3; D gene ambiguous. Trimming pared 4 bases from V and 2 bases from J, leaving 17 bases between. Germline V lookup: CDR1 SGHDT, CDR2 YYEEEE. CDR3 length: 16 amino acids. CDR3 residues: CASSRPGRLPTDTQYF. The CDR3 nucleotides read TGTGCCAGCAGCCGTCCGGGTCGCCTCCCCACAGATACGCAGTATTTT.

This clone has a count of ten or more. The rearrangement joins TRBV7-2 to TRBJ1-5, with D perhaps matching TRBD1 (5 bases). The CDR3 loop spans 15 amino acids. Trimming cost V 5 bases and J 0 bases, with 11 bases left between them. The germline gives CDR1 SGHTA, CDR2 FQGNSA. The CDR3 spells CASSPGPYSNQPQHF. The DNA for the CDR3 is TGTGCCAGCAGCCCGGGACCTTATAGCAATCAGCCCCAGCATTTT.

This chain uses TRBV2 with TRBJ1-5; D is uncertain. This CDR3 comprises 15 residues. Germline V gene data show CDR1 as SNHLY and CDR2 as FYNNEI. V shed 4 bases and J shed 9 bases, with 19 bases lying between them. In DNA, the CDR3 is TGTGCCAGCAGTGTCTTGGATAACCGGACTGGGCCCCAGCATTTT. Translating gives CASSVLDNRTGPQHF.

The chain couples TRBV7-9 to TRBJ1-2; 8 bases are shared with TRBD1. Germline-derived CDR1 and CDR2 are SEHNR and FQNEAQ (reference sequence). The CDR3 has 16 amino acids. J gave up 0 bases and V 4 bases, and 7 bases lay outside the gene matches. CDR3 bases: TGTGCCAGCAGCTACGGACAGGGCATTTCTAACTATGGCTACACCTTC. Protein: CASSYGQGISNYGYTF.